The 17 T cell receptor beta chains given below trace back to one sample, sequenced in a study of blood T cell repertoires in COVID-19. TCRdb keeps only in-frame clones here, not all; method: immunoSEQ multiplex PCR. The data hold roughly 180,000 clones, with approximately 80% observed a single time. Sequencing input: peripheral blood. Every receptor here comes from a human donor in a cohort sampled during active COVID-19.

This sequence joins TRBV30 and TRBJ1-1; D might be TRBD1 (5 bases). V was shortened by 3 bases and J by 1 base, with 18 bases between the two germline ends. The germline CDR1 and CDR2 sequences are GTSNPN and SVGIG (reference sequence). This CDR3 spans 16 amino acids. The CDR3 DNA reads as TGTGCCTGGAGCGCAGGGTTTTCCTCATGGAACACTGAAGCTTTCTTT. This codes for CAWSAGFSSWNTEAFF.

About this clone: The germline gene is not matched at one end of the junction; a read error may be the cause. Here the CDR3 DNA reads TGTGCCAGCAGCAAAAGCAGGCCTAATTATGGCTACACCTTC. This translates into CASSKSRPNYGYTF. The chain combines TRBV14 with TRBJ1-2; D is unclear. CDR3 size: 14 residues. Germline V lookup: CDR1 SGHDN, CDR2 FVKESK. Full variable domain (rest looked up from reference TRBV14 and TRBJ1-2): EAGVTQFPSHSVIEKGQTVTLRCDPISGHDNLYWYRRVMGKEIKFLLHFVKESKQDESGMPNNRFLAERTGGTYSTLKVQPAELEDSGVYFCASSKSRPNYGYTFGSGTRLTVV.

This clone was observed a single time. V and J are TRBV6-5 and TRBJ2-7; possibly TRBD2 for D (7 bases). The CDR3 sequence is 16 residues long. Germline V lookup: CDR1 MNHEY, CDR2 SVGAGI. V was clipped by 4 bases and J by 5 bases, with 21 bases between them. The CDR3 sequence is CASSSRRAGAGDEQYF. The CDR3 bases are TGTGCCAGCAGTTCCCGGAGGGCGGGGGCTGGAGACGAGCAGTACTTC.

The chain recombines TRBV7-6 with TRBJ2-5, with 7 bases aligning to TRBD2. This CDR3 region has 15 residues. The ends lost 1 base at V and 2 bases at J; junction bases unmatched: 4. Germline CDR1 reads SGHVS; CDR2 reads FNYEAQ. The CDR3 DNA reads TGTGCCAGCAGCTTAGAAGCGGGGCCACAAGAGACCCAGTACTTC. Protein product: CASSLEAGPQETQYF.

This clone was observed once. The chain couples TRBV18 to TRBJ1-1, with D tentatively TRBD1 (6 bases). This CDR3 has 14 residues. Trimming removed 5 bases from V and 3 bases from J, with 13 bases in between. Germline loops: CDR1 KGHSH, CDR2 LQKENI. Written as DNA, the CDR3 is TGTGCCAGCTCAACAATCAGGGGAGACACTGAAGCTTTCTTT. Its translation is CASSTIRGDTEAFF.

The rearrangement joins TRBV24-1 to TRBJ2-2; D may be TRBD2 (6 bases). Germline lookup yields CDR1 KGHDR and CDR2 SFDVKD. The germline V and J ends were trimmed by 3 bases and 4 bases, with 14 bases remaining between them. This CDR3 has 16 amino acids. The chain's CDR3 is CATSDGIGRSTGELFF. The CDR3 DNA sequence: TGTGCCACCAGTGATGGCATTGGGAGGAGCACCGGGGAGCTGTTTTTT.

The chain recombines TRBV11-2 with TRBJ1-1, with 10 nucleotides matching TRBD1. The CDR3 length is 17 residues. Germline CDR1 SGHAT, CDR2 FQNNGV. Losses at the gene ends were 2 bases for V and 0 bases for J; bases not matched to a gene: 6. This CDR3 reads CASSLRGQGIVNTEAFF. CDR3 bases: TGTGCCAGCAGCTTAAGGGGACAGGGGATCGTGAACACTGAAGCTTTCTTT.

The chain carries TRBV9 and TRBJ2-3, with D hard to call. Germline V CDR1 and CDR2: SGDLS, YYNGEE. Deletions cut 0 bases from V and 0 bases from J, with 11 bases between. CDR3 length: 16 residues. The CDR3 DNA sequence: TGTGCCAGCAGCGTAGGCAGCAGACTTAGCACAGATACGCAGTATTTT. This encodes CASSVGSRLSTDTQYF.

The CDR3: CASSLIWGDTEAFF. CDR3 in DNA: TGTGCCAGCAGCTTGATCTGGGGCGACACTGAAGCTTTCTTT. The chain uses TRBV5-4 and TRBJ1-1, with D perhaps TRBD1 (5 bases). Trimming removed 1 base at V and 3 bases at J, with 10 bases between. This CDR3 has 14 residues. Germline CDR1 is SGHNT and CDR2 is YYREEE (reference sequence).

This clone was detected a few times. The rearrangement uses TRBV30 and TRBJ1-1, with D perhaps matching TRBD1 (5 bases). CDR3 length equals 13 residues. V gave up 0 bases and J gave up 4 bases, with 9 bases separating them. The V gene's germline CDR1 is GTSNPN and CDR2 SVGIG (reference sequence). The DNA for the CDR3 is TGTGCCTGGAGTGTACAGGTGGGCACTGAAGCTTTCTTT. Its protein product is CAWSVQVGTEAFF.

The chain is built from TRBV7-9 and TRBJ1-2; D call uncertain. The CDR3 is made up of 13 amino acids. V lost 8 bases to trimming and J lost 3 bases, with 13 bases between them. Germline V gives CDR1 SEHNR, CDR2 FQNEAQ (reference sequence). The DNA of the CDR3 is TGTGCCAGCGGGTTGATCGGGGACTATGGCTACACCTTC. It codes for CASGLIGDYGYTF.

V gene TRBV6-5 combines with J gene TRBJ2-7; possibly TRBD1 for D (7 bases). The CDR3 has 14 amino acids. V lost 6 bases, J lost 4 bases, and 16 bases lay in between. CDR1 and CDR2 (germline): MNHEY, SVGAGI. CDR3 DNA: TGTGCCAGCAGCCCAGGAGGGGGCAGGTACGAGCAGTACTTC. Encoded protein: CASSPGGGRYEQYF.

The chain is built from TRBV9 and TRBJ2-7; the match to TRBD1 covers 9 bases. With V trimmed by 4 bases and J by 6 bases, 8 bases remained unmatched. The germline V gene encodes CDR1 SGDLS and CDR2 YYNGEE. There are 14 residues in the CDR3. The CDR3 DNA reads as TGTGCCAGCAGCCCGACAGGGGGTTTAGGCGAGCAGTACTTC. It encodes CASSPTGGLGEQYF.

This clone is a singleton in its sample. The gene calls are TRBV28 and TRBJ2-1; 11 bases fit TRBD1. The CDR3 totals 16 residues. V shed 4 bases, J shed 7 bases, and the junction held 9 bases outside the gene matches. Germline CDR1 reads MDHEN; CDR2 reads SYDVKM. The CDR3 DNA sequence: TGTGCCAGCAGTTCCCTTGGGACAGGGGGTTGGAATGAGCAGTTCTTC. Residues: CASSSLGTGGWNEQFF.

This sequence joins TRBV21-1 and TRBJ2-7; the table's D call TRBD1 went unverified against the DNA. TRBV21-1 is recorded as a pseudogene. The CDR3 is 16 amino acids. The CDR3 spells CASSSRRDRVPYEQYF. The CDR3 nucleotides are TGTGCCAGCAGCAGCCGCCGGGACAGGGTACCCTACGAGCAGTACTTC.

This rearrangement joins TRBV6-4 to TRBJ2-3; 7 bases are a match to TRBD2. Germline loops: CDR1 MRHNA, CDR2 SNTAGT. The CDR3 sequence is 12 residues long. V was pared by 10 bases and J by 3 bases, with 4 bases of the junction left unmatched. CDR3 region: CATGEGTDTQYF. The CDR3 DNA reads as TGTGCCACGGGGGAGGGAACAGATACGCAGTATTTT.

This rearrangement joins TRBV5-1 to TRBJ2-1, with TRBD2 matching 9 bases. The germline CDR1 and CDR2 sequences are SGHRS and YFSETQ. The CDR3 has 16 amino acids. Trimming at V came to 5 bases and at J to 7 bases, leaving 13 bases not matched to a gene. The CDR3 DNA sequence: TGCGCCAGCAGAAGGGCCCTTAGCGGGGGCTCGAATGAGCAGTTCTTC. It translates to CASRRALSGGSNEQFF.